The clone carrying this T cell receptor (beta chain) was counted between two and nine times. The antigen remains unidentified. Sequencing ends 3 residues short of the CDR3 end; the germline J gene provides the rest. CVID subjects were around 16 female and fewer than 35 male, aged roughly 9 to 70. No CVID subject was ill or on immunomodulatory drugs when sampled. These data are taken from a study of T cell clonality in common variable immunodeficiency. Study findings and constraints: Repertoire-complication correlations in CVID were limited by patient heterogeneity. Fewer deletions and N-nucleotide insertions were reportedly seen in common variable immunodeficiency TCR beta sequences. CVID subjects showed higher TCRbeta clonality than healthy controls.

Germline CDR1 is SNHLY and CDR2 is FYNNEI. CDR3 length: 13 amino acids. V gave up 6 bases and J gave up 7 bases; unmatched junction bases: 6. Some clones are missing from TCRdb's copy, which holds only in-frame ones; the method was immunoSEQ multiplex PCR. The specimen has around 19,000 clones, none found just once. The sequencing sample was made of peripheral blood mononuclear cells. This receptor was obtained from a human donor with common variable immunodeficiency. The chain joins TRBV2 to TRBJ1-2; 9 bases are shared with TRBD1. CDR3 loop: CASSGLGQGGYTF. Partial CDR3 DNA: TGTGCCAGCAGCGGACTGGGACAGGGTGGC.